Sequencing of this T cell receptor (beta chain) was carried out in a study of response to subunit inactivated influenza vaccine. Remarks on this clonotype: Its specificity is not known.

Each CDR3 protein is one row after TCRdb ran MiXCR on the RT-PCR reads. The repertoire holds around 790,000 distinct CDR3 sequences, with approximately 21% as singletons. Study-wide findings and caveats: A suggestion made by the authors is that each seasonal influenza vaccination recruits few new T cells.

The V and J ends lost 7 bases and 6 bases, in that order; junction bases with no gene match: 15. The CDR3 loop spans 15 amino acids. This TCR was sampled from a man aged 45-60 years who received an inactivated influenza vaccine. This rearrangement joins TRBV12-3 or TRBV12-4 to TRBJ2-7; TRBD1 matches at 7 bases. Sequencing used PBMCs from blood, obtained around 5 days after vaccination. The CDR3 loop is CASTPQGGTTLEQYF. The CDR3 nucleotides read TGTGCCAGCACCCCGCAAGGGGGCACGACCCTCGAGCAGTACTTC.